Included here is one T cell receptor beta chain sequence, with context. Arm-PCR with iRepertoire HTBI primers amplified the CDR3 regions for these TCR beta libraries. One entry per CDR3 protein results from TCRdb running MiXCR on the multiplex PCR reads. Of roughly 400,000 distinct CDR3 sequences listed, less than 25% are singletons. The entry originates in a study of regulatory T cells in long-lasting Graves disease. V lost 8 bases, J lost 3 bases, and 9 bases stayed unmatched. The CDR3 is 14 residues long. The V gene's germline CDR1 is SGHRS and CDR2 YFSETQ. Time point specified: persistent/refractory GD, antithyroid drugs over 5 years with positive TRAb. Preparation of the TCR library used RNA extracted from PBMCs.

The source of this sequence is a female donor with Graves disease. The rearrangement links TRBV5-1 to TRBJ2-7; TRBD2 matches at 9 bases. Sequenced material: peripheral blood mononuclear cells (PBMCs), taken when the disease was refractory, from a patient treated with antithyroid drugs. The CDR3: CARSGGTVDYEQYF. The CDR3 nucleotides are TGCGCCAGGAGCGGGGGGACAGTAGACTACGAGCAGTACTTC.